Presented here are 9 T cell receptor beta chains from one specimen sequenced in a study of blood T cell repertoires in COVID-19. Sequencing used immunoSEQ multiplex PCR; TCRdb keeps in-frame clones, though not all of them. The sample lists 100,000 to 150,000 clones, around 81% occurring once. Sequencing was carried out using peripheral blood. The receptors derive from a man in his 60s with acute or convalescent COVID-19.

This sequence joins TRBV27 and TRBJ2-2, with D perhaps TRBD2 (5 bases). Germline assignment: CDR1 MNHEY and CDR2 SMNVEV (reference sequence). V was cut by 5 bases and J by 3 bases, with 16 bases left in between. The CDR3 consists of 16 residues. The CDR3 spells CASSPTSPTYTGELFF. The DNA for the CDR3 is TGTGCCAGCAGTCCTACTAGTCCGACCTACACCGGGGAGCTGTTTTTT.

This clone was detected only once. The genes are TRBV28 and TRBJ2-2, with a weak D call TRBD2 (6 bases). The CDR3 runs to 15 residues. V lost 7 bases, J lost 4 bases, and 16 bases lay in between. Germline lookup yields CDR1 MDHEN and CDR2 SYDVKM. The DNA of the CDR3 is TGTGCCAGCACAGTTTTGGGGGGAATCACCGGGGAGCTGTTTTTT. It is translated as CASTVLGGITGELFF.

This sequence joins TRBV29-1 and TRBJ2-7; 9 positions agree with TRBD2. This CDR3 has 14 amino acids. Looked up from germline, CDR1 is SQVTM and CDR2 is ANQGSEA. With V trimmed by 5 bases and J by 3 bases, 8 bases remained unmatched. The CDR3 DNA reads TGCAGCGTTAGTATAGCGGGAGTCGGCTACGAGCAGTACTTC. This codes for CSVSIAGVGYEQYF.

This chain links TRBV12-5 with TRBJ2-2; the match to TRBD1 covers 7 bases. V lost 2 bases and J lost 3; bases outside the gene matches: 3. The CDR3 runs to 15 residues. Germline assignment: CDR1 LGHNT and CDR2 FRNRAP. CDR3 sequence: CASGLNRGHTGELFF. The CDR3 DNA sequence: TGTGCTAGTGGTTTGAACAGGGGCCACACCGGGGAGCTGTTTTTT.

The CDR3, as DNA: TGTGCCAGCAGCTTACGGTCTAACACAGATACGCAGTATTTT. Translating it yields CASSLRSNTDTQYF. This sequence joins TRBV7-3 and TRBJ2-3; no firm D call. The germline V and J ends were trimmed by 2 bases and 2 bases, with 8 bases remaining between them. Germline assignment: CDR1 SGHTA and CDR2 FQGTGA. This CDR3 has 14 amino acids.

This chain joins TRBV18 and TRBJ1-2; 8 positions match TRBD1. Germline V gene lookup returns CDR1 KGHSH and CDR2 LQKENI. Trimming removed 6 bases from V and 1 base from J; junction bases left unmatched: 10. This CDR3 has 16 residues. Here the CDR3 DNA reads TGTGCCAGCTCTCTAGGACAGGGCTCGATTAACTATGGCTACACCTTC. Translating it yields CASSLGQGSINYGYTF.

The genes are TRBV4-1 and TRBJ2-3; possibly TRBD2 for D (5 bases). V gave up 2 bases and J gave up 2 bases, with 14 bases separating them. The CDR3 runs 16 residues. Germline V gene data show CDR1 as MGHRA and CDR2 as YSYEKL. CDR3 DNA sequence: TGCGCCAGCAGCCAACGGGATTTGCTCGACACAGATACGCAGTATTTT. Encoded protein: CASSQRDLLDTDTQYF.

This sequence joins TRBV28 and TRBJ1-2; weak D call: TRBD1 (6 bases). From germline, CDR1 is MDHEN and CDR2 SYDVKM. CDR3 length: 12 amino acids. Trimming stripped 5 bases from V and 4 bases from J, with 8 bases between. CDR3 in DNA: TGTGCCAGCAGTGACAGGACCTATGGCTACACCTTC. Encoded protein: CASSDRTYGYTF.

CDR3 nucleotide sequence: TGTGCCAGCAGCCCCCTGGGCGGGGCCACTGGAAACACCATATATTTT. Its protein is CASSPLGGATGNTIYF. The chain is built from TRBV28 and TRBJ1-3, with D possibly being TRBD1 (5 bases). The V gene lost 6 bases and the J gene lost 2 bases, with 17 bases spanning the gap. The CDR3 runs 16 residues. The germline CDR1 and CDR2 sequences are MDHEN and SYDVKM.